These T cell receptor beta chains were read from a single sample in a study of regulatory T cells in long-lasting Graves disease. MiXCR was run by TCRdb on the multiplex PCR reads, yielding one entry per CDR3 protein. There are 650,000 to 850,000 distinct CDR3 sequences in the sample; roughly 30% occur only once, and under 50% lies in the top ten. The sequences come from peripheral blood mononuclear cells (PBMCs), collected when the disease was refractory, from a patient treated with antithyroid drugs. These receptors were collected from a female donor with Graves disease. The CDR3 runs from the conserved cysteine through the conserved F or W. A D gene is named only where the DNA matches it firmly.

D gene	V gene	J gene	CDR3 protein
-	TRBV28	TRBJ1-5	CAGGKGMRQPQHF
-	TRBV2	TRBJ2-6	CASSATRDSGANVLTF
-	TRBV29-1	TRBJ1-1	CSVSLLRLDTEAFF
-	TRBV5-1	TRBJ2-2	CASSLVLSKTGELFF
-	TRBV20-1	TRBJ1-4	CSAQSPEGDEKLFF
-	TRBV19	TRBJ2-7	CASSDRQVKWSEQYF
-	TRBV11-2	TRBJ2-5	CASSFGGGETQYF
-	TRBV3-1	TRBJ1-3	CASSQGQGGGNTIYF
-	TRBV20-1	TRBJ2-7	CSAHRVSYEQYF
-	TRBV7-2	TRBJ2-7	CASSLVFTYEQYF
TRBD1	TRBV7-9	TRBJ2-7	CASRSGQGGFYEQYF
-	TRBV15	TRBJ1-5	CATSRDLMTLGNDNQPQHF
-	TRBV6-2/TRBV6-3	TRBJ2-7	CASSTRVRTYEQYF
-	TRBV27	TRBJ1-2	CASSLSLGALTNYGYTF
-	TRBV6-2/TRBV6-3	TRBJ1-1	CASSKGDGEQNTEAFF
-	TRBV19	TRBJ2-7	CAAAGRDTYEQYF
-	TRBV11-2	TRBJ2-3	CASSLVMGSPDTQYF
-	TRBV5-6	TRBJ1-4	CASSRKAAYATNEKLFF
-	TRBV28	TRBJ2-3	CASGWTGHTQYF
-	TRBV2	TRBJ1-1	CASSDMSGSNTEAFF
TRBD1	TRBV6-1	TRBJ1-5	CASRSTTGFFDQPQHF
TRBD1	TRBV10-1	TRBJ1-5	CASSVGTGPQHF
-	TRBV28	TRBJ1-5	CASSPHYRDGQPQHF